This entry is about one T cell receptor beta chain. The sample belongs to a study of blood T cell repertoires in COVID-19. In the study overall: T cells, B-cell-depleted T cells, or PBMCs provided the cDNA or gDNA that served as material.

Measured with immunoSEQ multiplex PCR; TCRdb has only the in-frame clones, and not every one. There are fewer than 350,000 clones in the sample; around 91% occur only once, and 1.7% lies in the top ten. Trimming took 0 bases from V and 8 from J; bases not matched to a gene: 16. CDR1 and CDR2 (germline): LGHNA, YNFKEQ. The CDR3 spans 19 residues. What was sequenced was PBMCs or T cells enriched from blood (not recorded which). The TCR comes from a woman aged 18 to 35 with acute COVID-19. J is TRBJ2-1 and V is TRBV4-2; 10 positions agree with TRBD2. This chain's CDR3 is CASSQDGVIRLAGADEQFF. The CDR3 nucleotides are TGTGCCAGCAGCCAAGATGGGGTTATTCGGCTAGCGGGAGCGGATGAGCAGTTCTTC.